The next 8 T cell receptor beta chains were all read from a single sample in a study of post-analysis software for immune sequencing data. Unique molecular identifiers were built into the TCR beta cDNA libraries. TCRdb processed the PCR reads anew with MiXCR; each CDR3 protein has one entry. Of 150,000 to 200,000 distinct CDR3 sequences in the sample, 35% to 40% were seen once. The source material was blood, sampled after autologous hematopoietic stem cell transplantation. These receptor sequences come from a girl aged 10 to 17 with multiple sclerosis.

CDR3: CSELAGDSTDTQYF. The DNA of the CDR3 is TGCAGTGAACTAGCGGGGGATAGCACAGATACGCAGTATTTT. The J gene is TRBJ2-3, the V gene TRBV20-1; 11 bases map to TRBD2. The junction had 3 bases not matched to a gene; V was cut back by 7 bases and J by 0 bases. The CDR3 length is 14 residues. CDR1 and CDR2 from the germline V gene are DFQATT and SNEGSKA (reference sequence).

This chain connects TRBV20-1 to TRBJ1-5; tentative D call: TRBD1 (6 bases). Germline CDR1 is DFQATT and CDR2 is SNEGSKA (reference sequence). The length of the CDR3 is 17 residues. V was cut by 6 bases and J by 2 bases, with 23 bases left in between. The CDR3 region is CSALDGGGDYGNQPQHF. CDR3 nucleotides: TGCAGTGCACTAGACGGGGGCGGAGATTACGGCAATCAGCCCCAGCATTTT.

This clonotype was observed a few times. The chain links TRBV7-9 to TRBJ2-1, with 10 bases identical to TRBD2. This CDR3 contains 18 residues. Germline V gene lookup returns CDR1 SEHNR and CDR2 FQNEAQ (reference sequence). J lost 3 bases, V lost 2 bases, and 10 bases had no gene match. The CDR3 nucleotides are TGTGCCAGCAGCTTAATCGGGATAGCGGGAGGTTACTACAATGAGCAGTTCTTC. Residues: CASSLIGIAGGYYNEQFF.

The V gene is TRBV7-9, the J gene TRBJ1-1, with TRBD1 as a possible D gene (5 bases). The CDR3 has 14 amino acids. Trimming removed 2 bases from V and 6 bases from J, with 13 bases in between. Germline CDR1 reads SEHNR; CDR2 reads FQNEAQ (reference sequence). CDR3 DNA sequence: TGTGCCAGCAGCTTAAGGGGCGTGAGGGCTGAAGCTTTCTTT. Its protein is CASSLRGVRAEAFF.

The sample holds a few counts of this clonotype. One end of the junction is discordant with germline, which a read error may explain. The genes are TRBV7-7 and TRBJ2-1; 9 positions agree with TRBD1. Germline V CDR1 and CDR2: SSHAT, FNYEAQ (reference sequence). The CDR3 sequence is 15 residues long. The CDR3 region has the DNA TGTGCTAGCAGCCCGTCGGGACAGGGTTACAATGAGCAGTTCTTC. Translation gives CASSPSGQGYNEQFF.

The rearrangement joins TRBV7-2 to TRBJ2-5; D not certain. V was trimmed by 5 bases and J by 11 bases, leaving 15 bases between them. Per the germline V gene, CDR1 is SGHTA and CDR2 is FQGNSA. The CDR3 is 12 amino acids. The CDR3 coding sequence is TGTGCCAGCAGCGTCTCCCTTATGCAGCAGTACTTC. Its translation is CASSVSLMQQYF.

On this clonotype itself: This clone may be a read error of a much larger clone one base away. The chain joins TRBV27 to TRBJ2-1; D remains unclear. There are 16 residues in the CDR3. The V end lost 0 bases, the J end lost 6 bases, and 15 bases lay between the germline ends. Germline values: CDR1 MNHEY, CDR2 SMNVEV (reference sequence). In DNA, the CDR3 is TGTGCCAGCAGTTTATCGAAGGGCTTCAAGCTCAATGAGCAGTTCTTC. Encoded protein: CASSLSKGFKLNEQFF.

This chain connects TRBV18 to TRBJ2-7; 7 bases fit TRBD2. This CDR3 is 13 amino acids long. The J segment lost 3 bases and the V segment lost 6 bases, leaving 5 bases of the junction unmatched. Germline loops: CDR1 KGHSH, CDR2 LQKENI. The CDR3 coding sequence is TGTGCCAGCTCCCTAGCGGAGGACTACGAGCAGTACTTC. Protein: CASSLAEDYEQYF.